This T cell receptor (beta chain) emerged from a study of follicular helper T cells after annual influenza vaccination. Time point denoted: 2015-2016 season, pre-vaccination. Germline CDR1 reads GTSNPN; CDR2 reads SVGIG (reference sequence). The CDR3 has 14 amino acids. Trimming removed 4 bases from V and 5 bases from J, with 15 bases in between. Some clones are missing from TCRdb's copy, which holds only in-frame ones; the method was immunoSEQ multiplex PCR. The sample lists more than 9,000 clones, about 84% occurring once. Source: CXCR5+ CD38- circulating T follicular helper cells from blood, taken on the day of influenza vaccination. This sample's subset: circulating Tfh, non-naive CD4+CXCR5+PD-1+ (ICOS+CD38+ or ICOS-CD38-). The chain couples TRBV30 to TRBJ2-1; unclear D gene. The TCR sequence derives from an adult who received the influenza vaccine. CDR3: CAWKGWAPNNEQFF. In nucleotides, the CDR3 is TGTGCCTGGAAAGGTTGGGCGCCGAACAATGAGCAGTTCTTC. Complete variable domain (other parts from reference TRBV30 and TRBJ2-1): SQTIHQWPATLVQPVGSPLSLECTVEGTSNPNLYWYRQAAGRGLQLLFYSVGIGQISSEVPQNLSASRPQDRQFILSSKKLLLSDSGFYLCAWKGWAPNNEQFFGPGTRLTVL.